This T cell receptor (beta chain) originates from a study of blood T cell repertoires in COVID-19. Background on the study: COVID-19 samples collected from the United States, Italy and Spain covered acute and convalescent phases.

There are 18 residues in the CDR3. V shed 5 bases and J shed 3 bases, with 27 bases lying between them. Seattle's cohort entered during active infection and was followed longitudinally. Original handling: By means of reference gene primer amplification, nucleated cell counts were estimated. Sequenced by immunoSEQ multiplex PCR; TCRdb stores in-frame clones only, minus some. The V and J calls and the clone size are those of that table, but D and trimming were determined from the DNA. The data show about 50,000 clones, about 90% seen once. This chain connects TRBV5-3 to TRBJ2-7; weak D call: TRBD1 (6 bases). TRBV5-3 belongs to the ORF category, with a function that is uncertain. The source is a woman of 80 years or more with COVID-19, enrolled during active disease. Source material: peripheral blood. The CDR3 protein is CARRLHLFLTGPCYEQYF. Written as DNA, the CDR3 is TGTGCCAGAAGATTACACCTTTTCTTAACAGGGCCATGCTACGAGCAGTACTTC.